This T cell receptor beta chain was identified during a study of monozygotic twins with inflammatory bowel disease. A note on this clonotype: The target antigen is unknown.

Looked up from germline, CDR1 is SEHNR and CDR2 is FQNEAQ (reference sequence). CDR3 length: 13 residues. TCRdb reanalyzed the 5' RACE reads, giving one entry per CDR3 protein sequence and no DNA. The sample features 300,000 to 400,000 distinct CDR3 sequences, with approximately 2.4% in its top ten. Study-wide results and limits: Repertoire similarity was not found to differ between concordant and discordant twins, possibly from limited power.

This sequence joins TRBV7-9 and TRBJ2-7. The receptor comes from a human donor with ulcerative colitis or Crohn's disease, or a healthy co-twin of an affected twin (not recorded which). The specimen was blood. The CDR3 loop is CASSRVLGYEQYF.